One and the same sample provided the 28 T cell receptor beta chains below, sequenced in a study of monozygotic twins with inflammatory bowel disease. TCRdb re-called the 5' RACE reads and catalogs CDR3 proteins one per entry, DNA excluded. The repertoire table contains around 230,000 distinct CDR3 sequences. The source material was blood. The receptors were gathered from a human donor with ulcerative colitis or Crohn's disease, or a healthy co-twin of an affected twin (not recorded which).

V is TRBV6-1 and J is TRBJ1-1. CDR1 is MNHNS and CDR2 is SASEGT in the germline V gene. The CDR3 length is 16 residues. Here the CDR3 reads CASSAAQGGGFAEAFF.

The chain carries TRBV5-1 and TRBJ2-2; checking the TCRdb D call of TRBD1 is not possible without DNA. CDR3 length: 13 residues. Germline V gene sequence: CDR1 SGHRS, CDR2 YFSETQ. CDR3 sequence reads: CASTPGSGGELFF.

This sequence joins TRBV7-6 and TRBJ1-3. Germline V gene data show CDR1 as SGHVS and CDR2 as FNYEAQ. The length of the CDR3 is 14 residues. This chain's CDR3 is CASSPTASGNTIYF.

The chain couples TRBV18 to TRBJ2-7. In germline, CDR1 is KGHSH, CDR2 LQKENI. The length of the CDR3 is 13 residues. The chain's CDR3 is CASSPIDDYEQYF.

V is TRBV19 and J is TRBJ2-1; the D call from TCRdb, TRBD1, cannot be confirmed without DNA. In germline, CDR1 is LNHDA, CDR2 SQIVND (reference sequence). The CDR3 has 16 amino acids. The CDR3 sequence: CASSGRQPSSYNEQFF.

The rearrangement links TRBV15 to TRBJ2-5. The length of the CDR3 is 14 residues. Germline V gives CDR1 LNHNV, CDR2 YYDKDF (reference sequence). CDR3 sequence: CATSRAGDQETQYF.

This chain connects TRBV7-2 to TRBJ1-1; TCRdb gives TRBD1 as the D gene, but with no DNA this cannot be confirmed. The CDR3 loop spans 13 amino acids. CDR1 and CDR2 from the germline V gene are SGHTA and FQGNSA. This CDR3 is CASSRPGRLEAFF.

The chain is built from TRBV12-3 or TRBV12-4 and TRBJ2-7. The CDR3 contains 14 residues. CDR3: CASSLFQITTEQYF.

The V call is TRBV3-1, the J call TRBJ2-1; TCRdb outputs TRBD1, but without DNA this stays unchecked. The CDR3 runs 16 residues. Looked up from germline, CDR1 is LGHDT and CDR2 is YNNKEL (reference sequence). The CDR3 is CASSQLLGTGLDEQFF.

The gene calls are TRBV19 and TRBJ2-2; TCRdb names TRBD1, which stays unverified in the absence of DNA. Germline V gives CDR1 LNHDA, CDR2 SQIVND (reference sequence). The CDR3 contains 17 residues. The CDR3 spells CASSIPPGPLRTGELFF. The whole variable domain, remainder taken from reference TRBV19 and TRBJ2-2, is DGGITQSPKYLFRKEGQNVTLSCEQNLNHDAMYWYRQDPGQGLRLIYYSQIVNDFQKGDIAEGYSVSREKKESFPLTVTSAQKNPTAFYLCASSIPPGPLRTGELFFGEGSRLTVL.

The rearrangement joins TRBV11-2 to TRBJ1-1; TCRdb designates TRBD1, a call that cannot be tested without DNA. The CDR3 covers 15 residues. In germline, CDR1 is SGHAT, CDR2 FQNNGV. CDR3 residues: CASRTIRDRLGEAFF. Based on the CDR3 plus reference TRBV11-2 and TRBJ1-1, the full variable domain is EAGVAQSPRYKIIEKRQSVAFWCNPISGHATLYWYQQILGQGPKLLIQFQNNGVVDDSQLPKDRFSAERLKGVDSTLKIQPAKLEDSAVYLCASRTIRDRLGEAFFGQGTRLTVV.

The rearrangement joins TRBV6-1 to TRBJ1-1; the D gene TCRdb calls, TRBD1, cannot be checked with no DNA. Germline assignment: CDR1 MNHNS and CDR2 SASEGT. CDR3 length: 16 amino acids. The CDR3 sequence: CASSPGGGQWNTEAFF.

This chain joins TRBV5-1 and TRBJ2-7; the TRBD1 assignment by TCRdb is unverifiable without DNA. Germline loops: CDR1 SGHRS, CDR2 YFSETQ. The CDR3 runs 15 residues. The CDR3 here is CASSLAKVWGQDQYF.

V and J are TRBV5-6 and TRBJ2-4. CDR3 length equals 14 residues. CDR1 and CDR2 (germline): SGHDT, YYEEEE. The CDR3 spells CASSLEHLQNIQYF. Combining the CDR3 with reference TRBV5-6 and TRBJ2-4 gives the whole variable domain DAGVTQSPTHLIKTRGQQVTLRCSPKSGHDTVSWYQQALGQGPQFIFQYYEEEERQRGNFPDRFSGHQFPNYSSELNVNALLLGDSALYLCASSLEHLQNIQYFGAGTRLSVL.

The gene calls are TRBV4-1 and TRBJ2-7; the TCRdb call, TRBD1, lacks DNA for checking. The CDR3 totals 20 residues. The germline V gene has CDR1 MGHRA and CDR2 YSYEKL. The CDR3 sequence is CASSQFQIGLRQMSSYEQYF.

This chain uses TRBV10-3 with TRBJ2-2; with no DNA, the TCRdb D assignment of TRBD1 cannot be verified. Germline V lookup: CDR1 ENHRY, CDR2 SYGVKD. The CDR3 sequence is 16 residues long. The chain's CDR3 is CAISDGTGTNTGELFF.

The chain employs TRBV19 and TRBJ2-5; no DNA is available, so the TRBD2 call from TCRdb remains unchecked. Germline values: CDR1 LNHDA, CDR2 SQIVND (reference sequence). The CDR3 contains 14 residues. The chain's CDR3 is CASSMREAQETQYF.

V usage is TRBV5-1 and J usage is TRBJ2-5; the TRBD1 assignment by TCRdb is unverifiable without DNA. The CDR3 contains 15 residues. Germline CDR1 and CDR2: SGHRS and YFSETQ. Here the CDR3 reads CASSSTGTERETQYF.

V is TRBV12-3 or TRBV12-4 and J is TRBJ2-7; TCRdb designates TRBD1, a call that cannot be tested without DNA. The CDR3 contains 15 residues. This CDR3 reads CASTEWGQGDYEQYF.

The genes are TRBV12-5 and TRBJ2-5; lacking DNA, the TRBD1 call made by TCRdb goes unchecked. Per the germline V gene, CDR1 is LGHNT and CDR2 is FRNRAP. This CDR3 spans 14 amino acids. The CDR3 is CASGQTGFPETQYF.

V is TRBV7-3 and J is TRBJ1-1; TCRdb's D call of TRBD1 is untestable without DNA. The germline gives CDR1 SGHTA, CDR2 FQGTGA. The CDR3 extends over 14 amino acids. The CDR3 spells CASSSLGGGTEAFF.

J is TRBJ1-5 and V is TRBV5-6. The CDR3 covers 14 residues. Germline V lookup: CDR1 SGHDT, CDR2 YYEEEE. This chain's CDR3 is CASSLRASNQPQHF. Based on the CDR3 plus reference TRBV5-6 and TRBJ1-5, the full variable domain is DAGVTQSPTHLIKTRGQQVTLRCSPKSGHDTVSWYQQALGQGPQFIFQYYEEEERQRGNFPDRFSGHQFPNYSSELNVNALLLGDSALYLCASSLRASNQPQHFGDGTRLSIL.

This chain joins TRBV6-1 and TRBJ1-2. This CDR3 has 16 residues. Germline V gives CDR1 MNHNS, CDR2 SASEGT. CDR3 protein: CASSEVGRSVKYGYTF.

The chain joins TRBV12-3 or TRBV12-4 to TRBJ1-5. CDR3 length: 11 residues. CDR3 in amino acids: CASSMGLPQHF.

The chain employs TRBV5-1 and TRBJ2-5; the D call of TRBD2 rests on TCRdb alone, since no DNA is present to check it. From germline, CDR1 is SGHRS and CDR2 YFSETQ. This CDR3 contains 15 residues. Here the CDR3 reads CASSLDGPSGETQYF.

The chain links TRBV20-1 to TRBJ1-6; the D call of TRBD1 rests on TCRdb alone, since no DNA is present to check it. This CDR3 spans 14 amino acids. The germline V gene encodes CDR1 DFQATT and CDR2 SNEGSKA (reference sequence). This CDR3 is CSARDRAPLDTLHF.

The chain uses TRBV7-8 and TRBJ2-7; the D gene TCRdb calls, TRBD2, cannot be checked with no DNA. The CDR3 has 14 amino acids. Per germline, CDR1 SGHVS and CDR2 FQNEAQ. The CDR3: CASSPGTPAHEQYF.

CDR3 loop: CASSQEFRVGQPQHF. The chain links TRBV4-1 to TRBJ1-5; TCRdb indicates TRBD1, and absent DNA this call remains unverified. This CDR3 region has 15 residues. Looked up from germline, CDR1 is MGHRA and CDR2 is YSYEKL.